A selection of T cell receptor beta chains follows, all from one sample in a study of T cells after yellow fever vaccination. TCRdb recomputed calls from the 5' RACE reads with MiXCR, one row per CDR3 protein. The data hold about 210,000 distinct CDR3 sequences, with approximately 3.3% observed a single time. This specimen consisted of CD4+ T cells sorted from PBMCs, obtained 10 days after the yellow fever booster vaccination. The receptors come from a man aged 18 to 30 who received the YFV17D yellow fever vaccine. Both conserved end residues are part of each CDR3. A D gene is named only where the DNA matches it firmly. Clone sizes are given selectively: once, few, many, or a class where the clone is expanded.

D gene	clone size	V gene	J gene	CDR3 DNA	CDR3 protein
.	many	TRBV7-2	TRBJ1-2	TGTGCCAGCAGCTTAGCGCTAACGGGGGGAGGTGGCTATGGCTACACCTTC	CASSLALTGGGGYGYTF
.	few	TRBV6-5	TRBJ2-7	TGTGCCAGCAGTTACGGGTCAGGGGTTTCCTACGAGCAGTACTTC	CASSYGSGVSYEQYF
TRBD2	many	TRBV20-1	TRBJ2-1	TGCAGTGCCCCCCCGGGGGGACTGAACAATGAGCAGTTCTTC	CSAPPGGLNNEQFF
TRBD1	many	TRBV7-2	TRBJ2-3	TGTGCCAGCAGCTCAGGGACAGGCACAGATACGCAGTATTTT	CASSSGTGTDTQYF
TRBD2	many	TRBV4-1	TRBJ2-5	TGCGCCAGCAGCCAATACCAGACTAGCACTCAAGAGACCCAGTACTTC	CASSQYQTSTQETQYF
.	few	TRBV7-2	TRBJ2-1	TGTGCCAGCAGCCTAAGGGGGACCGGGACGGGGCCCAATGAGCAGTTCTTC	CASSLRGTGTGPNEQFF
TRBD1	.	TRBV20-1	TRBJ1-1	TGCAGTGCTAGTGACAGGGCAGACACTGAAGCTTTCTTT	CSASDRADTEAFF
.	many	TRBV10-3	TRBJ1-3	TGTGCCATCAGTGAGTCCATCTCTGGAAACACCATATATTTT	CAISESISGNTIYF
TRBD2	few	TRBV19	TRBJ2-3	TGTGCCAGTAGTGAACTAGCGGGGGCGGCAGATACGCAGTATTTT	CASSELAGAADTQYF
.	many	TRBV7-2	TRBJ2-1	TGTGCCAGCAGCGCTCATCAGGGCTACAATGAGCAGTTCTTC	CASSAHQGYNEQFF
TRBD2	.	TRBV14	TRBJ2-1	TGTGCCAGCAGCTCGCTCCCGGGACTAGCGGGAGGCAATGAGCAGTTCTTC	CASSSLPGLAGGNEQFF
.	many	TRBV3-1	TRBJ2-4	TGTGCCAGCAGCCAAGAGGCAGAGACAAACATTCAGTACTTC	CASSQEAETNIQYF
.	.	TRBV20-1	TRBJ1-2	TGCAGTGCTAGAGAAGACCGGGACTTGATGCGCTACACCTTC	CSAREDRDLMRYTF
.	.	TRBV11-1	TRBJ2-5	TGTGCCAGCAGCTTGATGCAAGGGGAGACCCAGTACTTC	CASSLMQGETQYF
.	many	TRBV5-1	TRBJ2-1	TGCGCCAGCAGCTCCGAGGGAATCAATGAGCAGTTCTTC	CASSSEGINEQFF
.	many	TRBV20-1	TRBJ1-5	TGTTCTTCATTGGGTAGCAATCAGCCCCAGCATTTT	CSSLGSNQPQHF
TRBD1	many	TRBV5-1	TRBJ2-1	TGCGCCAGCAGACCGGGTCTGGGACAGGGCCTCAACAATGAGCAGTTCTTC	CASRPGLGQGLNNEQFF
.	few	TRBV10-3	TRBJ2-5	TGTGCCATCAGTGAGCCGCGGGACACGGCCCAAGAGACCCAGTACTTC	CAISEPRDTAQETQYF
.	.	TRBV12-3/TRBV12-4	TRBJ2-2	TGTGCCAGCAGTTTAGGGGGAAGCCACGCGAACACCGGGGAGCTGTTTTTT	CASSLGGSHANTGELFF
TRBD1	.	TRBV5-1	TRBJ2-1	TGCGCCAGCAGCTTGACCGGGACAGGGGCCTACAATGAGCAGTTCTTC	CASSLTGTGAYNEQFF
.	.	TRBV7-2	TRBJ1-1	TGTGCCAGCAGCTCCCAGTTAGTTGAAGCTTTCTTT	CASSSQLVEAFF
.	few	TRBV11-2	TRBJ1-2	TGTGCCAGCAGCTTATACGTCGGCGGCCTTGGCTACACCTTC	CASSLYVGGLGYTF
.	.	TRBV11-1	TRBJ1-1	TGTGCCAGCAGCTCTATGGCGGGGGCGAACACTGAAGCTTTCTTT	CASSSMAGANTEAFF
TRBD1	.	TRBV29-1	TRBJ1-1	TGCAGCGTGACAGGGGGATGGGGCATGAACACTGAAGCTTTCTTT	CSVTGGWGMNTEAFF